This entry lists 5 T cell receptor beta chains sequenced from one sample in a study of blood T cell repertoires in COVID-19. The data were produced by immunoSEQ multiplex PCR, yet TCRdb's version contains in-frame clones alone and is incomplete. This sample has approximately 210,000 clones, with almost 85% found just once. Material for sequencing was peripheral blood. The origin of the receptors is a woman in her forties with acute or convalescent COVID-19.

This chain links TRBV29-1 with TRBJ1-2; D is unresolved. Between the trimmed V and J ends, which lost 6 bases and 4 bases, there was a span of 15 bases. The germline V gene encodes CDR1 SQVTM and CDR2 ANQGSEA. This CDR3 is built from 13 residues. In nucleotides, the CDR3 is TGCAGCGTCGAAAAGGACGGACTCTATGGCTACACCTTC. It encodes CSVEKDGLYGYTF.

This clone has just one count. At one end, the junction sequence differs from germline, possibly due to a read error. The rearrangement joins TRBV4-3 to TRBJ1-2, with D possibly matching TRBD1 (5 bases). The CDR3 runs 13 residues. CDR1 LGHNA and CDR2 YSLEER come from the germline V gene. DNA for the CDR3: TGCGCCAGCAGACACGTTGCAGGGCGACACCCGATCTTC. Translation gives CASRHVAGRHPIF.

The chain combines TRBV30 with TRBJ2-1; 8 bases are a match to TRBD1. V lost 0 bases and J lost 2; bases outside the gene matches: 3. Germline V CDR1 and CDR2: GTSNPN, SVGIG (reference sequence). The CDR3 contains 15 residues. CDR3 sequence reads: CAWSVDRGPYNEQFF. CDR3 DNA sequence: TGTGCCTGGAGTGTAGACAGGGGCCCCTACAATGAGCAGTTCTTC.

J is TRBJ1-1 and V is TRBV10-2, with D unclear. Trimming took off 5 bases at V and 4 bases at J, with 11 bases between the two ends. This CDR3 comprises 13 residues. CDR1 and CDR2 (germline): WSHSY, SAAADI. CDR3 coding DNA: TGCGCCAGCAGTCTAAGAGGTGGCACTGAAGCTTTCTTT. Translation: CASSLRGGTEAFF.

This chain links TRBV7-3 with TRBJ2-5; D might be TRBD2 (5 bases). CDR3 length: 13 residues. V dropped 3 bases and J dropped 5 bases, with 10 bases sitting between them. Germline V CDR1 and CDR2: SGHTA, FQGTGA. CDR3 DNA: TGTGCCAGCAGCTTCAGCGGCACGGAGACCCAGTACTTC. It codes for CASSFSGTETQYF.